This T cell receptor beta chain was captured in a study of persistence of HIV-infected CD4 T cells. Cells were stimulated with overlapping HIV-1 Gag 15-mer peptides. Memory cells lacking CD40L and CD69 with high CD45RO were sorted. As concerns this clone: Its antigen is still unknown.

The germline V gene encodes CDR1 MNHEY and CDR2 SVGAGI. This CDR3 has 14 residues. After removal of 7 bases from V and 4 bases from J, the junction contained 10 bases not matched to a gene. This was the immunoSEQ version 4 assay in survey mode. Method: immunoSEQ multiplex PCR; TCRdb's copy keeps in-frame clones and lacks some. Of about 64,000 clones in the sample, roughly 75% are singletons; the top ten hold approximately 1.7%. The specimen comprised CD4+ T cells sorted from PBMCs after approximately 19-hour stimulation, sampled from a patient who received antiretroviral therapy. This clonotype was obtained from an adult man with HIV who was CMV-seropositive. The rearrangement joins TRBV6-5 to TRBJ2-7; 7 bases line up with TRBD1. The CDR3 region is CASTPPGQFYEQYF. The DNA of the CDR3 is TGTGCCAGCACTCCCCCGGGACAGTTTTACGAGCAGTACTTC.